This T cell receptor (beta chain) was retrieved from a study of T cells in Graves' hyperthyroidism and ophthalmopathy. There were TCR beta CDR3 regions amplified from RNA transcripts. In the first-round RT-PCR of the TCR CDR3, the HTBI primer set was used. TCRdb redid the calling of the multiplex PCR reads with MiXCR, one entry per CDR3 protein. The sample holds hundreds of thousands of distinct CDR3 sequences, approximately 24% seen once. CDR1 MNHEY and CDR2 SVGAGI come from the germline V gene. The CDR3 spans 12 residues. Trimming pared 5 bases from V and 4 bases from J, leaving 5 bases between. This clonotype was picked up many times.

The sequence was obtained from a woman aged 30 to 39 with Graves' ophthalmopathy. The V and J genes are TRBV6-5 and TRBJ2-2; D is undetermined. Sequencing used blood. The CDR3 nucleotides read TGTGCCAGCAGTAGACCCACCGGGGAGCTGTTTTTT. Its translation is CASSRPTGELFF.